This T cell receptor beta chain was captured by sequencing in a study of OX40 agonist ivuxolimab in advanced cancers. Study-level background: A mean age of around 60 years, range about 20 to 90, was recorded, and roughly 80% were male.

Study-wide results and limits: Researchers report that CD8+ T cells had, on average, more expanded clones than CD4+. Low normalized T-cell clonal expansion also characterized some of the nonresponders. No determination was made of the antigen specificity of the expanded peripheral T cells.

Notes on this clone: The antigen is unknown.

The assay was immunoSEQ multiplex PCR, and TCRdb's table has in-frame clones only and misses some. The top ten hold roughly 13% of the sample, which has around 39,000 clones, approximately 80% seen once. Germline V gene sequence: CDR1 LGHNA, CDR2 YNFKEQ. The CDR3 spans 14 residues. J gave up 3 bases and V 4 bases, and 6 bases lay outside the gene matches. This chain connects TRBV4-2 to TRBJ2-7, with 7 bases lining up with TRBD1. The sequence came from an adult with an advanced solid tumor such as melanoma, head and neck, liver or kidney cancer. The specimen was CD4+ or CD8+ T cells sorted from blood, collected in a trial of the OX40 agonist ivuxolimab. The CDR3 sequence: CASSPHRDSYEQYF. CDR3 DNA sequence: TGTGCCAGCAGCCCTCACAGGGACAGCTACGAGCAGTACTTC.